A selection of T cell receptor beta chains follows, all from one sample in a study of radiation and T cells in renal cell carcinoma. The method was immunoSEQ multiplex PCR; TCRdb's version includes in-frame clones alone and lacks a portion of them. The sample consists of tens of thousands of clones, roughly 64% of them appearing once. The sample consisted of tumor tissue, taken from a patient whose treatment was nephrectomy without radiotherapy. The receptors derive from a man aged 35-49 years with renal cell carcinoma. CDR3s include the opening cysteine and the closing phenylalanine or tryptophan.

CDR3aa: CASSEQGLGHADTQYF
v_gene: TRBV6-1
j_gene: TRBJ2-3

CDR3aa: CASSLGGGYNEQFF
v_gene: TRBV5-1
j_gene: TRBJ2-1

CDR3aa: CASSGGTGRHQPQHF
v_gene: TRBV28
j_gene: TRBJ1-5

CDR3aa: CASSFKGEAFF
v_gene: TRBV11-3
j_gene: TRBJ1-1

CDR3aa: CASRTDGTSGNTIYF
v_gene: TRBV6-5
j_gene: TRBJ1-3

CDR3aa: CASSLMSGNTIYF
v_gene: TRBV6-5
j_gene: TRBJ1-3

CDR3aa: CASSRGGNTEAFF
v_gene: TRBV4-1
j_gene: TRBJ1-1

CDR3aa: CASSLGLAARIEQFF
v_gene: TRBV7-2
j_gene: TRBJ2-1

CDR3aa: CASRKGAVLVGGYTF
v_gene: TRBV7-9
j_gene: TRBJ1-2

CDR3aa: CASIETGKLNQPQHF
v_gene: TRBV19
j_gene: TRBJ1-5

CDR3aa: CAWRGQGPWGANVLTF
v_gene: TRBV30
j_gene: TRBJ2-6

CDR3aa: CASSLTDDRRDQPQHF
v_gene: TRBV18
j_gene: TRBJ1-5

CDR3aa: CASSLGTDWSANTEAFF
v_gene: TRBV28
j_gene: TRBJ1-1

CDR3aa: CASSVGQGGYNEQFF
v_gene: TRBV9
j_gene: TRBJ2-1

CDR3aa: CASSELKGTEAFF
v_gene: TRBV6-1
j_gene: TRBJ1-1

CDR3aa: CASSQPRTVGELFF
v_gene: TRBV7-9
j_gene: TRBJ2-2

CDR3aa: CASSLAGRTNEKLFF
v_gene: TRBV7-2
j_gene: TRBJ1-4

CDR3aa: CASSEGGTEAFF
v_gene: TRBV7-8
j_gene: TRBJ1-1

CDR3aa: CASSIRDGFYEQYF
v_gene: TRBV19
j_gene: TRBJ2-7

CDR3aa: CSVEESIAEAFF
v_gene: TRBV29-1
j_gene: TRBJ1-1

CDR3aa: CASSFRDRMNTEAFF
v_gene: TRBV5-1
j_gene: TRBJ1-1

CDR3aa: CASSLGTNSPLHF
v_gene: TRBV7-8
j_gene: TRBJ1-6